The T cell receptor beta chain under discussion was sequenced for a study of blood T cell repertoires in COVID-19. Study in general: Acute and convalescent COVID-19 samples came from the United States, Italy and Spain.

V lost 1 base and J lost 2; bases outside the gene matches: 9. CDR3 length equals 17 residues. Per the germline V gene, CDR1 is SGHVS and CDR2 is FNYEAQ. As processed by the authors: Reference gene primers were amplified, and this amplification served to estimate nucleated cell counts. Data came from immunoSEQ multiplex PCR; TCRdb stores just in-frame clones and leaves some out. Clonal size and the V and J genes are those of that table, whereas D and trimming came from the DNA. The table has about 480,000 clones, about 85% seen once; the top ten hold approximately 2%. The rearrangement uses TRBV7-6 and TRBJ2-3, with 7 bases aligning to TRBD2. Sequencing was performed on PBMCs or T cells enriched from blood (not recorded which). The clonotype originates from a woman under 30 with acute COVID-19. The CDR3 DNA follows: TGTGCCAGCAGCTTAGTAGGTCGGGAGGATCTCACAGATACGCAGTATTTT. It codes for CASSLVGREDLTDTQYF.